The entry that follows covers one T cell receptor (beta chain) sequence. Sequencing used immunoSEQ multiplex PCR; TCRdb keeps in-frame clones, though not all of them. Of approximately 400,000 clones listed, more than 70% were seen once; the top ten hold around 12%. These data are taken from a study of blood T cell repertoires in COVID-19. Study summary: COVID-19 samples collected from the United States, Italy and Spain covered acute and convalescent phases.

Recruited during active infection, patients (from Seattle) were subsequently followed longitudinally. There are 11 residues in the CDR3. Per germline, CDR1 DFQATT and CDR2 SNEGSKA (reference sequence). Trimming took 5 bases from V and 3 from J, leaving 7 bases between them. This clonotype was obtained from a woman between 45 and 60 years old with COVID-19, enrolled during active disease. The rearrangement uses TRBV20-1 and TRBJ2-5; D gene ambiguous. Sequenced material: peripheral blood. CDR3 DNA: TGCAGTGCTCTGGCTGAAGAGACCCAGTACTTC. Its translation is CSALAEETQYF.